The clone carrying this TCR beta chain was seen a handful of times. Its matching antigen is unknown. The CDR3 sequence is 13 residues long. Germline V gene sequence: CDR1 DFQATT, CDR2 SNEGSKA (reference sequence). V lost 2 bases and J 6 bases, leaving 13 bases between the germline ends. CD4+CD45RO+CD25- cells were isolated as memory CD4+ T cells. Findings and limits, study-wide: In terms of TCR gene usage, tumor memory CD4+ T cells clustered together with blood and lymph node memory CD4+ cells, as well as with lymph node naive CD4+ cells. The larger cohort examined one V-J beta rearrangement, not whole repertoires.

After constant-region reverse-primer amplification, full-length variable regions underwent semi-nested PCR with Nested Universal Primer A. TCRdb called the 5' RACE reads again in MiXCR, with one record for every CDR3 protein. The sample contains approximately 60,000 distinct CDR3 sequences, around 28% of which appear only once. This receptor was obtained from a female donor with breast cancer. The V and J genes are TRBV20-1 and TRBJ1-1; D might be TRBD1 (5 bases). The specimen sequenced was tumor-infiltrating memory CD4+ T cells sorted from the breast tumor. Regarding subset: memory CD4+ T cells, CD4+CD45RO+CD25-. The CDR3 nucleotides are TGCAGTGCTAGAAGTGGGGACCTGGCTGAAGCTTTCTTT. Amino acid sequence: CSARSGDLAEAFF.